The 23 T cell receptor beta chains listed next were all sequenced from one sample in a study of radiation and T cells in renal cell carcinoma. Stated time point: baseline pretreatment blood. The treatment here: 15 Gy SBRT to primary tumor, nephrectomy 4 weeks later. The data were produced by immunoSEQ multiplex PCR, yet TCRdb's version contains in-frame clones alone and is incomplete. Of more than 95,000 clones listed, approximately 82% are singletons. The source was blood, collected from a patient whose treatment included radiotherapy and nephrectomy. These receptors all come from a woman aged 60 to 75 with renal cell carcinoma.

V and J are TRBV5-4 and TRBJ2-7, with 8 bases aligning to TRBD1. The CDR3 runs 14 residues. The trim removed 4 bases at V and 2 bases at J, leaving 5 bases unmatched. Looked up from germline, CDR1 is SGHNT and CDR2 is YYREEE (reference sequence). DNA for the CDR3: TGTGCCAGCAGCCCAACGACAGGGGCCTACGAGCAGTACTTC. Amino acid sequence: CASSPTTGAYEQYF.

The rearrangement uses TRBV7-8 and TRBJ1-5, with D unclear. V lost 1 base and J lost 7, with 11 bases in between. Per germline, CDR1 SGHVS and CDR2 FQNEAQ. The CDR3 consists of 14 residues. CDR3 DNA: TGTGCCAGCAGCTTAGTTAACGGAGGCCAGCCCCAGCATTTT. Its translation: CASSLVNGGQPQHF.

This chain connects TRBV7-2 to TRBJ2-7; weak D call: TRBD1 (7 bases). The V gene's germline CDR1 is SGHTA and CDR2 FQGNSA. V lost 3 bases and J 0 bases, leaving 12 bases between the germline ends. This CDR3 region has 15 residues. CDR3 sequence reads: CASSLGGQSSYEQYF. The CDR3 bases are TGTGCCAGCAGCTTGGGGGGACAGAGCTCCTACGAGCAGTACTTC.

The chain links TRBV6-6 to TRBJ2-7, with 11 bases identical to TRBD2. The length of the CDR3 is 16 residues. Germline-derived CDR1 and CDR2 are MNHNY and SVGAGI (reference sequence). V was pared by 3 bases and J by 7 bases, with 11 bases of the junction left unmatched. CDR3 nucleotides: TGTGCCAGCAGTTATACACTACTAGCGGGAGCGGAAGAGCAGTACTTC. It specifies CASSYTLLAGAEEQYF.

The V call is TRBV13, the J call TRBJ2-7, with a possible D match to TRBD2 (6 bases). There are 14 residues in the CDR3. Germline CDR1 and CDR2: PRHDT and FYEKMQ (reference sequence). Trimming removed 5 bases from V and 3 bases from J, with 14 bases in between. This CDR3 reads CASSRGGASYEQYF. DNA of the CDR3: TGTGCCAGCAGCCGCGGAGGGGCCAGCTACGAGCAGTACTTC.

The gene calls are TRBV7-9 and TRBJ1-2; D not certain. The CDR3 contains 12 residues. Trimming took 5 bases from V and 2 from J, leaving 6 bases between them. Per germline, CDR1 SEHNR and CDR2 FQNEAQ (reference sequence). The DNA for the CDR3 is TGTGCCAGCAGCCCGATCAACTATGGCTACACCTTC. Encoded protein: CASSPINYGYTF.

The chain links TRBV9 to TRBJ2-2; 10 bases are a match to TRBD2. V was clipped by 6 bases and J by 1 base; unmatched bases: 9. The length of the CDR3 is 17 residues. Germline V lookup: CDR1 SGDLS, CDR2 YYNGEE. CDR3 loop: CASNLPSGGRNTGELFF. The CDR3 nucleotides are TGTGCCAGCAACCTACCTAGCGGGGGCCGGAACACCGGGGAGCTGTTTTTT.

The chain links TRBV7-9 to TRBJ2-3; D call uncertain. CDR1 and CDR2 from the germline V gene are SEHNR and FQNEAQ (reference sequence). CDR3 length: 13 residues. The V end lost 1 base, the J end lost 12 bases, and 14 bases lay between the germline ends. As DNA, the CDR3 is TGTGCCAGCAGCTTAGACGGGTCACCTTCCCAGTATTTT. This gives the protein CASSLDGSPSQYF. Full variable domain (outside the CDR3, taken from reference TRBV7-9 and TRBJ2-3): DTGVSQNPRHKITKRGQNVTFRCDPISEHNRLYWYRQTLGQGPEFLTYFQNEAQLEKSRLLSDRFSAERPKGSFSTLEIQRTEQGDSAMYLCASSLDGSPSQYFGPGTRLTVL.

This clone was picked up a small number of times. This chain joins TRBV29-1 and TRBJ1-1, with 7 bases matching TRBD1. CDR3 length: 12 residues. The germline V gene encodes CDR1 SQVTM and CDR2 ANQGSEA. V lost 3 bases and J lost 7; bases outside the gene matches: 5. The CDR3 DNA sequence: TGCAGCGTTGACGGGGGACAGCTTGAAGCTTTCTTT. The encoded protein is CSVDGGQLEAFF.

The chain has TRBV6-5 and TRBJ1-3; maybe TRBD1 (5 bases). The ends were cut back, 5 bases at V and 3 bases at J, with 8 bases in the middle. CDR3 length equals 13 residues. Per the germline V gene, CDR1 is MNHEY and CDR2 is SVGAGI. CDR3 DNA sequence: TGTGCCAGCAGTCCAGGGTATGGAAACACCATATATTTT. Translation gives CASSPGYGNTIYF.

This chain links TRBV29-1 with TRBJ2-5; D remains unclear. Germline CDR1 reads SQVTM; CDR2 reads ANQGSEA. CDR3 length equals 11 residues. Trimming took off 1 base at V and 9 bases at J, with 9 bases between the two ends. The CDR3 protein is CSVEAVQPQYF. The CDR3 coding sequence is TGCAGCGTTGAAGCCGTGCAGCCCCAGTACTTC.

This chain joins TRBV15 and TRBJ2-4; D is possibly TRBD1 (5 bases). The CDR3 covers 15 residues. V was pared by 0 bases and J by 8 bases, with 14 bases between. Germline assignment: CDR1 LNHNV and CDR2 YYDKDF (reference sequence). CDR3: CATSRDRVGVDIQYF. CDR3 nucleotides: TGTGCCACCAGCAGAGATCGGGTAGGGGTGGACATTCAGTACTTC.

The chain employs TRBV18 and TRBJ2-1, with D perhaps TRBD2 (5 bases). Trimming left V 6 bases short and J 9 bases short, with 12 bases between. This CDR3 is 12 amino acids long. Germline CDR1 KGHSH, CDR2 LQKENI. Here the CDR3 DNA reads TGTGCCAGCTCCCCAGCGGCCCTTGAGCAGTTCTTC. The encoded protein is CASSPAALEQFF.

The chain recombines TRBV19 with TRBJ2-1; D gene unclear. This CDR3 region has 12 residues. V dropped 5 bases and J dropped 7 bases, with 9 bases sitting between them. CDR1 and CDR2 (germline): LNHDA, SQIVND (reference sequence). The chain's CDR3 is CASSWRFNEQFF. The CDR3 nucleotides read TGTGCCAGTAGTTGGCGTTTTAATGAGCAGTTCTTC.

The chain couples TRBV27 to TRBJ1-5; maybe TRBD1 (5 bases). The CDR3 runs 15 residues. Germline V gene lookup returns CDR1 MNHEY and CDR2 SMNVEV (reference sequence). V was shortened by 3 bases and J by 4 bases, with 13 bases between the two germline ends. The CDR3 DNA follows: TGTGCCAGCAGTTTCCTAGGGGTAGCAAATCAGCCCCAGCATTTT. It is translated as CASSFLGVANQPQHF.

This chain links TRBV13 with TRBJ1-2; 10 bases fit TRBD1. The CDR3 has 16 amino acids. With V trimmed by 0 bases and J by 6 bases, 7 bases remained unmatched. The germline gives CDR1 PRHDT, CDR2 FYEKMQ (reference sequence). CDR3 DNA: TGTGCCAGCAGCTTAGGCCCCGGGACAGGGGAGGATGGCTACACCTTC. Protein product: CASSLGPGTGEDGYTF.

The rearrangement links TRBV6-5 to TRBJ2-1, with D perhaps matching TRBD1 (6 bases). CDR1 MNHEY and CDR2 SVGAGI come from the germline V gene. The CDR3 runs to 13 residues. The V end lost 6 bases, the J end lost 4 bases, and 10 bases lay between the germline ends. For the CDR3, the DNA is TGTGCCAGCAGACGGACAGATTACAATGAGCAGTTCTTC. Residues: CASRRTDYNEQFF.

The chain combines TRBV7-3 with TRBJ1-1; D possibly corresponds to TRBD1 (6 bases). The CDR3 is made up of 14 amino acids. Germline loops: CDR1 SGHTA, CDR2 FQGTGA. V was shortened by 11 bases and J by 5 bases, with 21 bases between the two germline ends. CDR3 coding DNA: TGTGCCTGTCGGGGGCTTCGGGGAGGGACTGAAGCTTTCTTT. This codes for CACRGLRGGTEAFF.

Comment on this clone: Sequence at one end of the junction differs from germline and may be a read error. The rearrangement uses TRBV7-7 and TRBJ1-3, with D perhaps TRBD1 (6 bases). The CDR3 covers 16 residues. Germline V gives CDR1 SSHAT, CDR2 FNYEAQ (reference sequence). The CDR3 sequence: CASSLDVQGAGNTIYF. Here the CDR3 DNA reads TGTGCTAGCAGCTTGGACGTACAGGGAGCCGGAAACACCATATATTTT.

With respect to this clone: Other DNA sequences within the sample encode an identical CDR3. This chain uses TRBV25-1 with TRBJ2-2, with D possibly matching TRBD1 (6 bases). Looked up from germline, CDR1 is MGHDK and CDR2 is SYGVNS. The CDR3 contains 16 residues. V gave up 8 bases and J gave up 7 bases, with 23 bases separating them. The CDR3 region is CASALWGPHGGGELFF. The CDR3 coding sequence is TGTGCCAGCGCTTTATGGGGGCCCCACGGAGGCGGGGAGCTGTTTTTT.

This clone occurred once. The chain recombines TRBV4-3 with TRBJ2-1, with a weak D call TRBD1 (5 bases). CDR3 length equals 12 residues. The germline CDR1 and CDR2 sequences are LGHNA and YSLEER. The germline V and J ends were trimmed by 0 bases and 10 bases, with 7 bases remaining between them. The CDR3, as DNA: TGCGCCAGCAGCCAAGATTGGGGCGAGCAGTTCTTC. It is translated as CASSQDWGEQFF.

Only a few counts were recorded for this clone. This chain links TRBV19 with TRBJ1-5, with D perhaps TRBD1 (6 bases). Germline assignment: CDR1 LNHDA and CDR2 SQIVND (reference sequence). V lost 6 bases to trimming and J lost 5 bases, with 17 bases between them. The CDR3 runs 15 residues. The CDR3 coding sequence is TGTGCCAGTAGCGCGGGGGCCGGGGGGCATCAGCCCCAGCATTTT. Protein product: CASSAGAGGHQPQHF.

This clone appeared once. This chain links TRBV29-1 with TRBJ1-1; no firm D call. V was cut by 4 bases and J by 6 bases, with 15 bases left in between. CDR3 length: 13 amino acids. Germline V gene data show CDR1 as SQVTM and CDR2 as ANQGSEA. The CDR3 sequence is CSVAGRERSEAFF. DNA for the CDR3: TGCAGCGTTGCCGGGAGGGAGCGGTCTGAAGCTTTCTTT.